This TCR beta chain came from a study of regulatory T cells in long-lasting Graves disease. V lost 0 bases and J 6 bases, leaving 11 bases between the germline ends. CDR1 is MNHEY, CDR2 SVGAGI, per germline. The CDR3 consists of 14 residues. Library construction for TCR beta used iRepertoire HTBI primers and Arm-PCR of CDR3 regions. Using its own MiXCR run on the multiplex PCR reads, TCRdb lists one record per CDR3 protein. The sample lists 400,000 to 500,000 distinct CDR3 sequences; 15% were seen once. Time point: newly diagnosed GD, antithyroid drugs for less than 3 months. From PBMCs, RNA was extracted and then used to make the TCR library. These data were also filed under a second study, of T cells in Graves' hyperthyroidism and ophthalmopathy.

The origin of this receptor is a woman aged 40 to 50 with Graves disease. The sequencing here drew on peripheral blood mononuclear cells (PBMCs), taken at new diagnosis, from a patient treated with antithyroid drugs. V and J are TRBV6-5 and TRBJ1-2; possible D gene TRBD1, 5 bases. CDR3 loop: CASSYSAGIDGYTF. For the CDR3, the DNA is TGTGCCAGCAGTTACTCAGCAGGGATCGATGGCTACACCTTC.